These 29 T cell receptor beta chains share one sample of origin, sequenced in a study of T cell responses to AZD1222 COVID-19 vaccine. The table came from immunoSEQ multiplex PCR; TCRdb's copy has only in-frame clones and leaves some out. The sample shows 90,000 to 120,000 clones, approximately 86% of them seen only once. The specimen was peripheral blood, collected on day 0 of AZD1222 vaccination. All receptors derive from an adult in good health.

This clone turned up a few times. The chain combines TRBV18 with TRBJ1-1; no firm D call. The V end was cut by 4 bases, the J end by 5 bases, with 8 bases between. The CDR3 runs 12 residues. CDR1 is KGHSH and CDR2 is LQKENI in the germline V gene. The CDR3 DNA follows: TGTGCCAGCTCACAGGGTAGGACTGAAGCTTTCTTT. Its translation is CASSQGRTEAFF. Full variable domain (outside the CDR3, taken from reference TRBV18 and TRBJ1-1): NAGVMQNPRHLVRRRGQEARLRCSPMKGHSHVYWYRQLPEEGLKFMVYLQKENIIDESGMPKERFSAEFPKEGPSILRIQQVVRGDSAAYFCASSQGRTEAFFGQGTRLTVV.

The chain uses TRBV27 and TRBJ2-7; tentatively, D is TRBD1 or TRBD2 (6 bases each). V was shortened by 3 bases and J by 2 bases, with 11 bases between the two germline ends. Germline lookup yields CDR1 MNHEY and CDR2 SMNVEV (reference sequence). The CDR3 length is 14 residues. The CDR3 DNA is TGTGCCAGCAGTTTCATTGGGGGGCCCTACGAGCAGTACTTC. It translates to CASSFIGGPYEQYF.

This chain uses TRBV12-3 or TRBV12-4 with TRBJ2-3, with TRBD2 as a possible D gene (5 bases). This CDR3 spans 12 amino acids. The germline V and J ends were trimmed by 5 bases and 7 bases, with 10 bases remaining between them. CDR3 sequence: CASSPDLYTQYF. DNA for the CDR3: TGTGCCAGCAGTCCGGACTTATATACGCAGTATTTT.

There are a few counts of this clone. This chain joins TRBV10-3 and TRBJ1-2; maybe TRBD1 (5 bases). Germline loops: CDR1 ENHRY, CDR2 SYGVKD. The V gene lost 7 bases and the J gene lost 10 bases, with 22 bases spanning the gap. The CDR3 loop spans 14 amino acids. The CDR3 sequence is CAIIHFNGTGSYTF. The DNA for the CDR3 is TGTGCCATCATCCATTTCAACGGGACCGGATCCTACACCTTC.

The chain employs TRBV13 and TRBJ1-2; unclear D gene. The CDR3 runs to 15 residues. V was pared by 1 base and J by 3 bases, with 12 bases between. Germline values: CDR1 PRHDT, CDR2 FYEKMQ (reference sequence). Written as DNA, the CDR3 is TGTGCCAGCAGCTTAGTAAAGGCTCAAGACTATGGCTACACCTTC. It codes for CASSLVKAQDYGYTF.

The chain has TRBV6-2 or TRBV6-3 and TRBJ2-1; possible D gene TRBD2, 6 bases. The CDR3 runs 15 residues. The V end lost 2 bases, the J end lost 2 bases, and 10 bases lay between the germline ends. The germline V gene has CDR1 MNHEY and CDR2 SVGEGT. Written as DNA, the CDR3 is TGTGCCAGCAGTTACCGGGGGACGACCTACAATGAGCAGTTCTTC. Its protein is CASSYRGTTYNEQFF.

This sequence joins TRBV6-2 or TRBV6-3 and TRBJ1-4, with D possibly being TRBD1 (5 bases). Germline lookup yields CDR1 MNHEY and CDR2 SVGEGT. The CDR3 totals 14 residues. V lost 6 bases and J 5 bases, leaving 13 bases between the germline ends. CDR3 DNA: TGTGCCAGCAGCCCGCATTCAGGGAATGAAAAACTGTTTTTT. It specifies CASSPHSGNEKLFF.

The chain joins TRBV19 to TRBJ1-5; tentatively, D is TRBD1 (5 bases). Per the germline V gene, CDR1 is LNHDA and CDR2 is SQIVND (reference sequence). V shed 6 bases and J shed 0 bases, with 15 bases lying between them. The CDR3 sequence is 16 residues long. In nucleotides, the CDR3 is TGTGCCAGTAGGCGGGGGGGAATCAGTAGCAATCAGCCCCAGCATTTT. Translated, it gives CASRRGGISSNQPQHF.

The gene calls are TRBV7-9 and TRBJ1-5; D remains ambiguous. Germline CDR1 and CDR2: SEHNR and FQNEAQ (reference sequence). This CDR3 is built from 14 residues. The germline V and J ends were trimmed by 5 bases and 1 base, with 9 bases remaining between them. CDR3 sequence reads: CASSRTGSNQPQHF. The CDR3 region has the DNA TGTGCCAGCAGCCGGACGGGAAGCAATCAGCCCCAGCATTTT.

The rearrangement joins TRBV11-2 to TRBJ2-1; tentatively, D is TRBD2 (6 bases). The V end was cut by 0 bases, the J end by 3 bases, with 12 bases between. CDR1 is SGHAT and CDR2 is FQNNGV in the germline V gene. CDR3 length: 16 residues. The CDR3 bases are TGTGCCAGCAGCTTAGAGGTCCTAGCGTTCTACAATGAGCAGTTCTTC. Translating gives CASSLEVLAFYNEQFF.

The V and J genes are TRBV6-5 and TRBJ1-4, with a weak D call TRBD1 (5 bases). This CDR3 has 12 residues. Trimming removed 5 bases at V and 8 bases at J, with 9 bases between. The germline gives CDR1 MNHEY, CDR2 SVGAGI. CDR3 amino acids: CASSQGREKLFF. CDR3 coding DNA: TGTGCCAGCAGTCAGGGACGGGAAAAACTGTTTTTT.

The chain has TRBV28 and TRBJ2-3; 8 nucleotides match TRBD2. Germline values: CDR1 MDHEN, CDR2 SYDVKM. V shed 8 bases, J shed 2 bases, and the junction held 12 bases outside the gene matches. This CDR3 is built from 16 residues. The CDR3 sequence: CASRRVAGYNTDTQYF. CDR3 bases: TGTGCCAGCCGTCGGGTAGCGGGATACAACACAGATACGCAGTATTTT.

The chain joins TRBV5-8 to TRBJ1-5, with TRBD1 as a possible D gene (5 bases). Trimming took 2 bases from V and 5 from J, leaving 11 bases between them. CDR3 length: 14 amino acids. The germline CDR1 and CDR2 sequences are SGHTS and YDEGEE. CDR3 amino acids: CASSFAEGYQPQHF. CDR3 nucleotide sequence: TGTGCCAGCAGCTTTGCGGAGGGGTATCAGCCCCAGCATTTT.

The chain links TRBV7-6 to TRBJ2-1, with 7 bases lining up with TRBD2. CDR3 length: 14 amino acids. Germline CDR1 reads SGHVS; CDR2 reads FNYEAQ. Trimming took 8 bases from V and 9 from J; bases not matched to a gene: 13. CDR3 region: CASASVTSALEQFF. CDR3 in DNA: TGTGCCAGCGCCTCGGTAACTAGCGCTCTTGAGCAGTTCTTC.

This clone was recorded once. The genes are TRBV7-2 and TRBJ1-2; TRBD1 matches at 10 bases. The V and J ends lost 5 bases and 5 bases, in that order; junction bases with no gene match: 5. Germline CDR1 reads SGHTA; CDR2 reads FQGNSA. This CDR3 is built from 14 residues. This chain's CDR3 is CASSPRGQGYGYTF. The CDR3 nucleotides are TGTGCCAGCAGCCCCCGGGGACAGGGGTATGGCTACACCTTC.

The rearrangement joins TRBV7-9 to TRBJ1-3; TRBD1 aligns across 11 bases. The CDR3 extends over 15 amino acids. Germline V CDR1 and CDR2: SEHNR, FQNEAQ (reference sequence). With V trimmed by 11 bases and J by 0 bases, 6 bases remained unmatched. CDR3 region: CARGQGASSGNTIYF. DNA for the CDR3: TGTGCCCGCGGACAGGGGGCGAGCTCTGGAAACACCATATATTTT.

Here the CDR3 reads CASSQVGASGANVLTF. The CDR3 DNA reads as TGTGCCAGCAGCCAAGTTGGTGCCTCTGGGGCCAACGTCCTGACTTTC. J is TRBJ2-6 and V is TRBV4-2; no clear D gene. Germline V gives CDR1 LGHNA, CDR2 YNFKEQ. This CDR3 has 16 residues. Trimming cost V 1 base and J 0 bases, with 7 bases left between them.

The chain employs TRBV29-1 and TRBJ1-4; 9 nucleotides agree with TRBD1. CDR3 length equals 13 residues. V lost 6 bases to trimming and J lost 8 bases; unmatched junction nucleotides: 7. The germline V gene encodes CDR1 SQVTM and CDR2 ANQGSEA. The CDR3 DNA is TGCAGCGTATTACAGGGGGCGGAGGAAAAACTGTTTTTT. This translates into CSVLQGAEEKLFF.

The chain uses TRBV3-1 (or the pseudogene TRBV3-2) and TRBJ1-3; TRBD1 might be the D (5 bases). Germline lookup yields CDR1 LGHDT and CDR2 YNNKEL (reference sequence). V lost 2 bases, J lost 0 bases, and 14 bases lay in between. The CDR3 contains 17 residues. In DNA form, the CDR3 reads TGTGCCAGCAGCCAATCTACGGGGCCGTGCTCTGGAAACACCATATATTTT. This translates into CASSQSTGPCSGNTIYF.

This rearrangement joins TRBV28 to TRBJ2-7; 7 bases line up with TRBD2. Per the germline V gene, CDR1 is MDHEN and CDR2 is SYDVKM. V gave up 5 bases and J gave up 5 bases; unmatched junction bases: 9. The CDR3 length is 14 residues. CDR3 region: CASSRTRKLDEQYF. CDR3 sequence (DNA): TGTGCCAGCAGTAGGACTAGAAAACTCGACGAGCAGTACTTC.

The chain links TRBV19 to TRBJ2-1; no clear D gene. The germline V gene encodes CDR1 LNHDA and CDR2 SQIVND (reference sequence). Between the trimmed V and J ends, which lost 1 base and 6 bases, there was a span of 13 bases. The CDR3 consists of 15 residues. CDR3 residues: CASSIGRGTGNEQFF. CDR3 nucleotide sequence: TGTGCCAGTAGTATAGGACGCGGAACGGGCAATGAGCAGTTCTTC.

The chain carries TRBV3-1 (or the pseudogene TRBV3-2) and TRBJ2-7; D ambiguous. CDR1 is LGHDT, CDR2 YNNKEL, per germline (reference sequence). The CDR3 has 12 residues. V gave up 0 bases and J gave up 6 bases, with 6 bases separating them. As DNA, the CDR3 is TGTGCCAGCAGCCAAGATCTCGGCGAGCAGTACTTC. Translation: CASSQDLGEQYF.

V is TRBV24-1 and J is TRBJ2-7; TRBD2 might be the D (6 bases). Germline CDR1 reads KGHDR; CDR2 reads SFDVKD. Trimming removed 4 bases at V and 4 bases at J, with 19 bases between. The CDR3 covers 16 residues. CDR3 nucleotide sequence: TGTGCCACCAGTGACCCTACAGCCCCCGGGACTTACGAGCAGTACTTC. Translation: CATSDPTAPGTYEQYF.

The chain employs TRBV5-4 and TRBJ1-6, with a possible D match to TRBD1 (6 bases). The V and J ends lost 0 bases and 7 bases respectively, with 14 bases between them. The CDR3 has 16 residues. From germline, CDR1 is SGHNT and CDR2 YYREEE (reference sequence). This CDR3 reads CASSLVERGSNSPLHF. The CDR3 nucleotides are TGTGCCAGCAGCTTGGTTGAGAGGGGGTCGAATTCACCCCTCCACTTT. The full variable domain, its missing parts supplied by reference TRBV5-4 and TRBJ1-6, is ETGVTQSPTHLIKTRGQQVTLRCSSQSGHNTVSWYQQALGQGPQFIFQYYREEENGRGNFPPRFSGLQFPNYSSELNVNALELDDSALYLCASSLVERGSNSPLHFGNGTRLTVT.

V and J are TRBV9 and TRBJ1-4; 8 positions match TRBD1. Trimming cost V 2 bases and J 5 bases; bases outside gene matches: 5. There are 15 residues in the CDR3. CDR1 and CDR2 from the germline V gene are SGDLS and YYNGEE. The DNA of the CDR3 is TGTGCCAGCAGCGTCAGGGGGCACCCAAATGAAAAACTGTTTTTT. Amino acid sequence: CASSVRGHPNEKLFF.

The chain recombines TRBV7-9 with TRBJ2-3; D is unresolved. CDR1 SEHNR and CDR2 FQNEAQ come from the germline V gene (reference sequence). The CDR3 loop spans 15 amino acids. V shed 1 base and J shed 2 bases, with 10 bases lying between them. CDR3 DNA sequence: TGTGCCAGCAGCTTAGGAGGCAGACTCACAGATACGCAGTATTTT. Its protein product is CASSLGGRLTDTQYF.

The chain carries TRBV28 and TRBJ2-3; 7 bases are a match to TRBD2. The CDR3 spans 15 residues. With 5 bases clipped from V and 4 bases from J, the junction kept 9 bases outside the gene matches. CDR1 is MDHEN and CDR2 is SYDVKM in the germline V gene. The CDR3, as DNA: TGTGCCAGCAGTGTGGCGGGAGCGGGTCCAGATACGCAGTATTTT. The encoded protein is CASSVAGAGPDTQYF.

This chain joins TRBV15 and TRBJ2-4, with TRBD2 identical over 15 bases. V was pared by 4 bases and J by 2 bases, with 12 bases of the junction left unmatched. The CDR3 has 20 amino acids. The germline V gene has CDR1 LNHNV and CDR2 YYDKDF (reference sequence). The CDR3 reads CATSISGLAGGPVSKNIQYF. In DNA form, the CDR3 reads TGTGCCACCAGCATTTCCGGACTAGCGGGGGGGCCGGTGTCCAAAAACATTCAGTACTTC.

CDR3 sequence: CAYSTGSSNTEAFF. As DNA, the CDR3 is TGTGCCTATAGTACAGGGTCTTCGAACACTGAAGCTTTCTTT. The chain recombines TRBV2 with TRBJ1-1; a weak D match, TRBD1 (6 bases). The CDR3 is 14 amino acids. V shed 11 bases and J shed 1 base, with 17 bases lying between them. The germline V gene encodes CDR1 SNHLY and CDR2 FYNNEI.